The clone carrying this TCR beta chain was seen a handful of times. Antigen: not known. CDR1 SGHRS and CDR2 YFSETQ come from the germline V gene. V was cut by 4 bases and J by 3 bases, with 14 bases left in between. The CDR3 covers 14 residues. The table came from immunoSEQ multiplex PCR; TCRdb's copy has only in-frame clones and leaves some out. The data contain tens of thousands of clones, roughly nine tenths of them singletons. This entry comes from a study of OX40 agonist ivuxolimab in advanced cancers. Study-level background: Patients treated during dose escalation were battling hepatocellular carcinoma, melanoma, renal cell or head and neck cancer. Study-wide points: By week 6 at 0.1 to 3.0 mg/kg, blood CD4+ and CD8+ T cells had expanded clonally. Some of the lowest clonal expansion was seen in partial responders at 0.1-3.0 mg/kg. On average, CD8+ T cells showed a greater number of expanded clones than CD4+.

This clonotype originated in an adult with an advanced solid tumor such as melanoma, head and neck, liver or kidney cancer. J is TRBJ2-7 and V is TRBV5-1, with D perhaps matching TRBD1 or TRBD2 (5 bases each). This sample comprised CD4+ or CD8+ T cells sorted from blood, obtained in a trial of the OX40 agonist ivuxolimab. Here the CDR3 DNA reads TGCGCCAGCAGCGGAGGACCCCAGGGCTACGAGCAGTACTTC. Translating it yields CASSGGPQGYEQYF.